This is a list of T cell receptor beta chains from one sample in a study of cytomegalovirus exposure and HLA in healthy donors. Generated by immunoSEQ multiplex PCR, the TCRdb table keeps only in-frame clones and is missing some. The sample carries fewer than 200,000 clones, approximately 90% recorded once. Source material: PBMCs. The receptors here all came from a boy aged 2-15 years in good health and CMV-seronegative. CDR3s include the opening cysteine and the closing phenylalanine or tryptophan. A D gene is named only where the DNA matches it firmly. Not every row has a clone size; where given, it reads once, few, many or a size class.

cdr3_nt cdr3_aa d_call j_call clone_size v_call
TGTGCCAGCAGTTCCATCACCCAGTACTTC CASSSITQYF . TRBJ2-5 . TRBV28
TGTGCCAGCAGCCACGGACAGGGGGCGGTTAATTCACCCCTCCACTTT CASSHGQGAVNSPLHF TRBD1 TRBJ1-6 . TRBV14
TGTGCCAGCAGTTTTTCCCGCGCGCAGCCCCAGCATTTT CASSFSRAQPQHF . TRBJ1-5 . TRBV27
TGTGCCAGTAGTATAAAAGGGACAAATACCTACGAGCAGTACTTC CASSIKGTNTYEQYF . TRBJ2-7 . TRBV19
TGTGCCAGCAGTGAGGGCCGTCCCTACGAGCAGTACTTC CASSEGRPYEQYF . TRBJ2-7 few TRBV6-1
TGTGCCAGCAGAGATCACAGGGAGAGTTCACCCCTCCACTTT CASRDHRESSPLHF . TRBJ1-6 . TRBV6-1
TGTGCCAGCAGCGTAGGTCGGGGGAGGGCAGATACGCAGTATTTT CASSVGRGRADTQYF TRBD2 TRBJ2-3 once TRBV9
TGTGCCAGCAGTGAGTCCGGGACAAGCAATTCACCCCTCCACTTT CASSESGTSNSPLHF . TRBJ1-6 . TRBV6-1
TGTGCCAGCAGCAAAGGCCTTGGGGGGAGGACCCTCTATGGCTACACCTTC CASSKGLGGRTLYGYTF . TRBJ1-2 . TRBV21-1
TGTGCCAGCAGCTTTGGCCTAGCGGGGTTGGTTTCCGGGGAGCTGTTTTTT CASSFGLAGLVSGELFF TRBD2 TRBJ2-2 . TRBV11-2
TGTGCCAGCAGTGACGACAGGGGGAACACTGAAGCTTTCTTT CASSDDRGNTEAFF TRBD1 TRBJ1-1 . TRBV6-5
TGTGCCAGCAGCTTACTGTACGAGCAGTACTTC CASSLLYEQYF . TRBJ2-7 . TRBV7-2
TGTGCCACCAGCAGTTCCAGCGGGGGACCAAATGAGCAGTTCTTC CATSSSSGGPNEQFF TRBD2 TRBJ2-1 . TRBV15
TGTGCCTGGAGTGGTGGACAGGGCTCCGAGCAGTACTTC CAWSGGQGSEQYF TRBD1 TRBJ2-7 . TRBV30
TGTGCCACCAGCAGAGATCTTCAGGCGGGTGAAGCTTTCTTT CATSRDLQAGEAFF . TRBJ1-1 . TRBV15
TGTGCCAGCAGCTTGGCTCCCTCCGGGACAGGGTACTCCAATGAGCAGTTCTTC CASSLAPSGTGYSNEQFF TRBD1 TRBJ2-1 once TRBV5-6
TGTGCCAGCAGCTTATCTGGGGGGATCTATGGCTACACCTTC CASSLSGGIYGYTF . TRBJ1-2 . TRBV11-2
TGTGCCAGTAGTATCACTGGGAGTGGCTACACCTTC CASSITGSGYTF . TRBJ1-2 . TRBV19
TGTGCCAGCAGCCGAGGGACAGGAGGGGTCTACGAGCAGTACTTC CASSRGTGGVYEQYF TRBD1 TRBJ2-7 . TRBV28
TGTGCCAGCAGTTACGACTGGCAGGCGGGGAACACTGAAGCTTTCTTT CASSYDWQAGNTEAFF . TRBJ1-1 . TRBV6-5
TGTGCCAGCAGCTTACTGAGCTCCTACAATGAGCAGTTCTTC CASSLLSSYNEQFF . TRBJ2-1 once TRBV5-6
TGTGCCAGCAGCTTAGTCGGGACAGGGAACTCCAATGAGCAGTTCTTC CASSLVGTGNSNEQFF TRBD1 TRBJ2-1 . TRBV7-6
TGTGCCAGCAGCTTTAGCGGGCCGGGGGGGGATACGCAGTATTTT CASSFSGPGGDTQYF TRBD2 TRBJ2-3 . TRBV7-2